The subject of this entry is one T cell receptor (beta chain). What it recognizes is unknown. This specimen belongs to a study of Ad26.COV2.S vaccination and SARS-CoV-2 variants. Study observations and caveats: Vaccinees and placebo recipients showed similar non-spike TCR breadth. Measurements of TCR breadth and depth may have given underestimates of the total T cell responses.

Treatment in this sample: 15 to 20 received Ad26.COV2.S at low or high dose, single or two shots; about 5 received placebo; per-sample allocation not given. Sampling happened 63 days after the first vaccine or placebo injection. CDR1 MNHEY and CDR2 SVGEGT come from the germline V gene. The CDR3 has 14 amino acids. V was clipped by 0 bases and J by 3 bases, with 9 bases between them. Clones were read by immunoSEQ multiplex PCR, and TCRdb kept only the in-frame ones, dropping some. The repertoire holds more than 300,000 clones, 70% to 90% seen once, with about 2.1% in the top ten. The sequenced sample was peripheral blood, obtained in a trial of Ad26.COV2.S vaccine versus placebo. This chain links TRBV6-2 or TRBV6-3 with TRBJ2-7; D perhaps matches TRBD1 (6 bases). The clonotype was recovered from a person aged 18 to 59 who received the Ad26.COV2.S COVID-19 vaccine or a placebo. CDR3 protein: CASSYSLQGYEQYF. In DNA form, the CDR3 reads TGTGCCAGCAGTTACTCGTTACAGGGCTACGAGCAGTACTTC.